This TCR beta chain derives from a study of graft-versus-host responses after intestinal transplantation. The CDR3 extends over 15 amino acids. Assay used: immunoSEQ multiplex PCR; TCRdb lists only in-frame clones, some missing. The sample lists roughly 6,900 clones; roughly a quarter were seen once. Concerning this clone: This may come from a read error, since a much larger clone is one base off.

CFSE-labeled responder cells (approximately 200,000) were plated with approximately 200,000 irradiated, violet-dye-labeled stimulator cells. The TCR sequence derives from a human patient who was an organ donor for intestinal transplantation. The sample consisted of alloreactive CD8+ T cells from a mixed lymphocyte reaction culture, taken before transplantation. The subset denotes: CFSE-low proliferating T cells sorted from approximately 6-day pre-transplant mixed lymphocyte reaction (GvH or HvG direction). The chain combines TRBV1 with TRBJ1-5; TRBD1, the table's D call, lacks a check against the DNA. TRBV1 constitutes a pseudogene. CDR3 sequence reads: CTSSQGAFSNQPQHF. The CDR3 DNA reads as TGCACCAGCAGCCAAGGGGCCTTTAGCAATCAGCCCCAGCATTTT.